This T cell receptor (beta chain) was identified during a study of T cells in Graves' hyperthyroidism and ophthalmopathy. Notes on the study in general: Peripheral blood also featured most of the thyroid clonotypes expanded above 0.001.

V lost 4 bases and J lost 4, with 5 bases in between. The germline gives CDR1 SQVTM, CDR2 ANQGSEA. This CDR3 is 12 amino acids long. From RNA transcripts, TCR beta CDR3 regions were amplified. Carried out on the TCR CDR3, a first-round RT-PCR used the HTBI primer set. Each CDR3 protein gets one entry after TCRdb re-called the multiplex PCR reads with MiXCR. The repertoire holds some 800,000 distinct CDR3 sequences, with over 35% as singletons. Concerning this clonotype itself: Its antigen is unknown.

Diagnoses used clinical symptoms, serum thyroxine and TRAb, thyroid ultrasound and orbital computed tomography. Sequenced input: blood. The source is a man between 18 and 29 years old with Graves' hyperthyroidism. The chain uses TRBV29-1 and TRBJ2-6; D gene ambiguous. The CDR3 spells CSVVYGANVLTF. DNA for the CDR3: TGCAGCGTTGTTTACGGGGCCAACGTCCTGACTTTC.